A selection of T cell receptor beta chains follows, all from one sample in a study of long-term antiretroviral therapy in people with HIV. The assay was immunoSEQ multiplex PCR, and TCRdb's table has in-frame clones only and misses some. The data contain tens of thousands of clones, roughly four fifths of them singletons. The sequencing here drew on unsorted PBMCs, taken 0.3 years after starting antiretroviral therapy. These receptor sequences come from a man younger than 35 with HIV. Each CDR3 is given with its conserved first and last residue. The D gene is left open where the match is weak. Expanded clones get a size class; other rows say once, few or many, or leave the size out.

>-|TRBV28|TRBJ2-6|-
TGTGCCAGCACCCCGACAGGCTCGCACACTGGGGCCAACGTCCTGACTTTC
CASTPTGSHTGANVLTF
>-|TRBV27|TRBJ2-7|-
TGTGCCAGCAGTTTACACGGATTAGGCTACGAGCAGTACTTC
CASSLHGLGYEQYF
>TRBD1|TRBV7-3|TRBJ1-2|-
TGTGCCAGCAGCCCCTGGGGACAGGGGGCGGGCTACACCTTC
CASSPWGQGAGYTF
>TRBD1|TRBV5-6|TRBJ1-2|-
TGTGCCAGCAGGGCGGACAGGGTCTATGGCTACACCTTC
CASRADRVYGYTF
>TRBD1|TRBV27|TRBJ1-2|-
TGTGCCAGCAGTGCCGGGACAGGGGTCTACTATGGCTACACCTTC
CASSAGTGVYYGYTF
>-|TRBV6-5|TRBJ2-7|-
TGTGCCAGCAGTTACTCGAATAGCGGCGAGCAGTACTTC
CASSYSNSGEQYF
>TRBD1|TRBV5-1|TRBJ1-2|-
TGCGCCAGCAGCATAGGACAGGGGGGATACTATGGCTACACCTTC
CASSIGQGGYYGYTF
>-|TRBV19|TRBJ1-5|once
TGTGCCAGTAGTATATTGTACGGAGATCAGCCCCAGCATTTT
CASSILYGDQPQHF
>-|TRBV5-4|TRBJ2-3|once
TGTGCCAGCAGCTTCGGGGTTGCAGATACGCAGTATTTT
CASSFGVADTQYF
>-|TRBV2|TRBJ1-2|-
TGTGCCAGCAGTGATCTGCTTGAGGAGGTAAACTATGGCTACACCTTC
CASSDLLEEVNYGYTF
>TRBD2|TRBV5-6|TRBJ2-3|-
TGTGCCAGCCGCCGTCTACTAGCGGGGAGCACAGATACGCAGTATTTT
CASRRLLAGSTDTQYF
>-|TRBV6-5|TRBJ2-7|-
TGTGCCAGCAGGCCCAGTTGGGCAGGGACCTACGAGCAGTACTTC
CASRPSWAGTYEQYF
>-|TRBV5-1|TRBJ2-2|-
TGCGCCAGCACCGGGGACTCCGGGGAGCTGTTTTTT
CASTGDSGELFF
>TRBD1|TRBV29-1|TRBJ2-1|-
TGCAGCGTTACCCTCAACAGGGGCCATGAGCAGTTCTTC
CSVTLNRGHEQFF
>-|TRBV7-6|TRBJ2-3|-
TGTGCCAGCAGCTTTGGTGGCACGGATAGCACAGATACGCAGTATTTT
CASSFGGTDSTDTQYF
>-|TRBV11-2|TRBJ1-1|-
TGTGCCAGCAGCTTCCAGGGACATAACACTGAAGCTTTCTTT
CASSFQGHNTEAFF
>-|TRBV7-2|TRBJ2-3|-
TGTGCCAGCAGCTTAGCTCGACCGGGAGGCACAGATACGCAGTATTTT
CASSLARPGGTDTQYF
>-|TRBV10-3|TRBJ1-4|once
TGTGCCATCAGCAAGGGGGGGACATATGAAAAACTGTTTTTT
CAISKGGTYEKLFF
>-|TRBV6-1|TRBJ2-7|-
TGTGCCAGCGATGGGGGTTGGGACGAGCAGTACTTC
CASDGGWDEQYF
>TRBD2|TRBV5-6|TRBJ2-1|-
TGTGCCAGCAGCAGGAGGAAGGGGCTAGCGGATTACAATGAGCAGTTCTTC
CASSRRKGLADYNEQFF
>TRBD1|TRBV9|TRBJ1-2|once
TGTGCCAGCAGCATCGGGACAGGGGCTCTCTATGGCTACACCTTC
CASSIGTGALYGYTF
>-|TRBV2|TRBJ2-7|-
TGTGCCAGCAGTTTTCTACAGGTTACCTACGAGCAGTACTTC
CASSFLQVTYEQYF
>TRBD1|TRBV5-1|TRBJ2-7|-
TGCGCCAGCAGCTTGACAGGGGGCTACGAGCAGTACTTC
CASSLTGGYEQYF
>-|TRBV13|TRBJ2-3|once
TGTGCCAGCAGCTTAGGCCCAGATACGCAGTATTTT
CASSLGPDTQYF
>TRBD1|TRBV19|TRBJ2-7|-
TGTGCCAGTAGTGAGGGACAGGGCACTATCTACGAGCAGTACTTC
CASSEGQGTIYEQYF
>-|TRBV5-1|TRBJ1-4|-
TGCGCCAGCAGCTTGAAAGGCAGCCTTAATGAAAAACTGTTTTTT
CASSLKGSLNEKLFF
>TRBD1|TRBV5-3|TRBJ2-2|-
TGTGCCAGAAGCTCAACGGACCTCTACAGGGGGGAGAACACCGGGGAGCTGTTTTTT
CARSSTDLYRGENTGELFF
>-|TRBV6-1|TRBJ2-1|-
TGTGCCAGCACGAGGGAGCCCTACAATGAGCAGTTCTTC
CASTREPYNEQFF
>TRBD1|TRBV9|TRBJ2-7|-
TGTGCCAGCAGCGTAGGGCCGGGACAGTCCTACGAGCAGTACTTC
CASSVGPGQSYEQYF
>TRBD1|TRBV28|TRBJ1-5|-
TGTGCCAGCAGGGGGCGGGGACAGGGTAGGCGGCAGCCCCAGCATTTT
CASRGRGQGRRQPQHF
>-|TRBV7-6|TRBJ1-4|-
TGTGCCAGCAGCCGCAACAGGCCGCCGATCGAAAAACTGTTTTTT
CASSRNRPPIEKLFF
>TRBD2|TRBV6-4|TRBJ2-1|few
TGTGCCAGCAGCGACCGGCTAGCGGGCGATGAGCAGTTCTTC
CASSDRLAGDEQFF
>TRBD1|TRBV19|TRBJ2-7|-
TGTGCCAGTAAGGACAGGGCTACCTACGAGCAGTACTTC
CASKDRATYEQYF
>TRBD2|TRBV6-5|TRBJ2-1|-
TGTGCCAGCAGTTACATAACTAGCGGGAGGGACAATGAGCAGTTCTTC
CASSYITSGRDNEQFF
>TRBD1|TRBV27|TRBJ1-4|-
TGTGCCAGCAGTTTGGGAGGGGGCAGCGAAAAACTGTTTTTT
CASSLGGGSEKLFF
>-|TRBV30|TRBJ2-1|once
TGTGCCTGGATGGGATTGGACCAAATCCTATACAATGAGCAGTTCTTC
CAWMGLDQILYNEQFF
>TRBD2|TRBV10-3|TRBJ2-7|few
TGTGCCACTTCCGGGGGGTCCTACGAGCAGTACTTC
CATSGGSYEQYF
>TRBD1|TRBV5-1|TRBJ2-3|once
TGCGCCAGCAGGCTAGGGGTTAGGGGGCCTAGCACAGATACGCAGTATTTT
CASRLGVRGPSTDTQYF
>TRBD2|TRBV7-9|TRBJ2-3|-
TGTGCCAGCAGACCATCACTAGCGGGAGAGACAGATACGCAGTATTTT
CASRPSLAGETDTQYF
>-|TRBV5-1|TRBJ2-3|-
TGCGCCAGCAGCTTGGTATTTCAGATTGGAGGGACAGATACGCAGTATTTT
CASSLVFQIGGTDTQYF
>TRBD2|TRBV5-4|TRBJ2-1|-
TGTGCCAGCAGAGAGGGACTAGCCTCCTCTAACTCCTACAATGAGCAGTTCTTC
CASREGLASSNSYNEQFF
>TRBD2|TRBV10-3|TRBJ2-2|-
TGTGCCATCAGTGATAAAGGACTAGCGGGGCGAGTCAACACCGGGGAGCTGTTTTTT
CAISDKGLAGRVNTGELFF
>TRBD2|TRBV19|TRBJ2-7|-
TGTGCCAGTAGTATAAGCGGGGGAGAATACGAGCAGTACTTC
CASSISGGEYEQYF
>TRBD2|TRBV28|TRBJ2-7|medium-sized
TGTGCCAGCAGTCTAGCGGGAGTCTACGAGCAGTACTTC
CASSLAGVYEQYF
>-|TRBV5-1|TRBJ1-6|-
TGCGCCAGCAGCTTGTTTGGTGGCAACCAAAAGTACTCTATAGATTCACCCCTCCACTTT
CASSLFGGNQKYSIDSPLHF
>TRBD2|TRBV2|TRBJ2-3|-
TGTGCCAGCAGCCGACTAGCGGCTAGCACAGATACGCAGTATTTT
CASSRLAASTDTQYF
>-|TRBV7-2|TRBJ2-1|-
TGTGCCAGCAGCTTAGAACCCGTCCCCAATGAGCAGTTCTTC
CASSLEPVPNEQFF
>-|TRBV4-1|TRBJ1-3|-
TGCGCCAGCAGCCAAGAGGGGAGCGGTGGAAACACCATATATTTT
CASSQEGSGGNTIYF
>-|TRBV27|TRBJ2-2|-
TGTGCCACCCGACAGGGACTACCGCTCACCGGGGAGCTGTTTTTT
CATRQGLPLTGELFF